The TCR beta chain under discussion was sequenced for a study of blood T cell repertoires in COVID-19. Study at large: COVID-19 samples from acute and convalescent phases originated in the United States, Italy and Spain. Sources were T cells, B-cell-depleted T cells, or PBMCs; the material itself was cDNA or gDNA.

Original data processing: Estimation of nucleated cell counts relied on the amplification of reference gene primers. Profiled with immunoSEQ multiplex PCR; TCRdb holds only in-frame clones, not every one. That table supplies the V and J calls and clone size; D and trimming were determined from the DNA. This sample yields about 230,000 clones, of which approximately 84% are seen a single time; about 0.91% belongs to the top ten. Per the germline V gene, CDR1 is SGHVS and CDR2 is FQNEAQ. Trimming took off 0 bases at V and 5 bases at J, with 7 bases between the two ends. The CDR3 runs to 13 residues. The chain has TRBV7-8 and TRBJ1-1, with D unclear. The sample taken for sequencing was peripheral blood. The clonotype was recovered from a man aged 40-49 years with acute or convalescent COVID-19. The CDR3: CASSLATLTEAFF. The CDR3 bases are TGTGCCAGCAGCTTAGCGACACTGACTGAAGCTTTCTTT. Combining the CDR3 with reference TRBV7-8 and TRBJ1-1 gives the whole variable domain GAGVSQSPRYKVAKRGQDVALRCDPISGHVSLFWYQQALGQGPEFLTYFQNEAQLDKSGLPSDRFFAERPEGSVSTLKIQRTQQEDSAVYLCASSLATLTEAFFGQGTRLTVV.